This T cell receptor (beta chain) stems from a study of identical twins. From the 5' RACE reads, TCRdb called clonotypes with MiXCR, one entry per CDR3 protein. The sample has around 960,000 distinct CDR3 sequences, 9% to 15% seen once. V was trimmed by 3 bases and J by 2 bases, leaving 9 bases between them. CDR1 is MNHEY and CDR2 is SMNVEV in the germline V gene (reference sequence). CDR3 length: 14 residues. Study-wide results and limits: The degree of excess twin sharing was weaker in beta out-of-frame sequences.

A word on this clonotype: Its matching antigen is unknown.

The sample also formed part of further work on yellow fever vaccine responses in identical twins.

Sequencing was done on a sample of PBMCs. The rearrangement uses TRBV27 and TRBJ2-3; D uncertain. The receptor was isolated from a woman aged 18-29 years in good health. The chain's CDR3 is CASSFSSSTDTQYF. In DNA, the CDR3 is TGTGCCAGCAGTTTCAGCTCTTCCACAGATACGCAGTATTTT.